Presented here are 5 T cell receptor beta chains from one specimen sequenced in a study of T cell responses to AZD1222 COVID-19 vaccine. TCRdb's table, derived via immunoSEQ multiplex PCR, lists solely in-frame clones and lacks some. The sample yields 100,000 to 150,000 clones, roughly 90% seen once. Here the sequenced sample was peripheral blood, taken 28 days after the second AZD1222 dose. These receptors all come from an adult who received the AZD1222 COVID-19 vaccine.

This chain uses TRBV28 with TRBJ2-7; D might be TRBD1 (5 bases). The CDR3 contains 15 residues. Germline values: CDR1 MDHEN, CDR2 SYDVKM. The V end was cut by 4 bases, the J end by 3 bases, with 16 bases between. CDR3 nucleotides: TGTGCCAGCAGTTCCACGACAGTCGGTAGCTACGAGCAGTACTTC. Residues: CASSSTTVGSYEQYF.

CDR3: CASSQGMAGATEAFF. CDR3 sequence (DNA): TGCGCCAGCAGCCAAGGCATGGCGGGGGCCACTGAAGCTTTCTTT. The chain combines TRBV4-1 with TRBJ1-1; weak D call: TRBD1 (6 bases). Trimming removed 1 base at V and 4 bases at J, with 13 bases between. CDR3 length: 15 amino acids. The V gene's germline CDR1 is MGHRA and CDR2 YSYEKL.

The CDR3 sequence: CASSLENSGSYSYNEQFF. The CDR3 coding sequence is TGTGCCAGCAGCTTAGAAAATAGCGGGAGTTACTCCTACAATGAGCAGTTCTTC. The V and J genes are TRBV7-6 and TRBJ2-1, with TRBD2 matching over 9 bases. Germline V gene lookup returns CDR1 SGHVS and CDR2 FNYEAQ. The CDR3 is made up of 18 amino acids. V trimming: 1 base; J trimming: 0 bases; junction bases outside the gene matches: 7.

The rearrangement links TRBV30 to TRBJ1-1; D gene unclear. The CDR3 has 11 residues. Trimming took off 2 bases at V and 6 bases at J, with 7 bases between the two ends. Germline loops: CDR1 GTSNPN, CDR2 SVGIG (reference sequence). CDR3 DNA sequence: TGTGCCTGGAGTTCTTTTTCTGAAGCTTTCTTT. Translating gives CAWSSFSEAFF.

This chain links TRBV10-3 with TRBJ2-7; 7 positions match TRBD2. Germline lookup yields CDR1 ENHRY and CDR2 SYGVKD. The CDR3 totals 13 residues. V dropped 6 bases and J dropped 5; count of bases not matched to a gene: 7. The CDR3: CAIRPAGSDEQYF. For the CDR3, the DNA is TGTGCCATCAGACCAGCGGGGTCTGACGAGCAGTACTTC.